This T cell receptor (beta chain) was profiled in a study of CD8 T cells in Susac syndrome. High-throughput TCR beta sequencing covered peripheral CD8+ and CD4+ T cells. Diagnostic criteria defined recently for definite or probable disease were met by the Susac syndrome patients. Random hexamers served to reverse transcribe roughly 0.5 to 1 ug RNA. Coverage of TCR beta CDR3 amplification by immunoSEQ multiplex PCR extended to 54 Vbeta and 13 Jbeta. One entry per CDR3 protein, called by TCRdb with MiXCR from the immunoSEQ multiplex PCR reads. The sample has 150,000 to 200,000 distinct CDR3 sequences, 91% seen once. Overall study findings and caveats: No clonal expansion appeared among CD4+ T cells in Susac patients.

Regarding this clonotype: What it binds is unknown.

CDR3 length equals 13 residues. The sequence was collected from a human donor with Susac syndrome. The gene calls are TRBV21-1 and TRBJ2-7. TRBV21-1 represents a pseudogene. Material for sequencing was CD4+ T cells from PBMCs. The CDR3 region is CARTKLDLNEQYF. The CDR3 coding sequence is TGTGCCAGGACCAAACTCGATCTTAACGAGCAGTACTTC.